One and the same sample provided the 24 T cell receptor beta chains below, sequenced in a study of blood T cells in healthy people across ages. The authors ran a second PCR of about 7 to 12 cycles using a sample-barcoded 5' primer and a J-beta primer mix. TCRdb used MiXCR to reprocess the 5' RACE reads, holding one entry per CDR3 protein. The sample includes fewer than 2,000,000 distinct CDR3 sequences, roughly 30% of them seen just once. The sequenced sample was blood. The source is a woman under 40 in good health.

V gene TRBV14 combines with J gene TRBJ2-5; D not resolved. V was clipped by 0 bases and J by 0 bases, with 14 bases between them. The CDR3 covers 17 residues. CDR1 is SGHDN, CDR2 FVKESK, per germline. CDR3 bases: TGTGCCAGCAGCCAAGAAGCCCGACTTAGGTACCAAGAGACCCAGTACTTC. Protein sequence: CASSQEARLRYQETQYF.

The chain carries TRBV28 and TRBJ1-2; maybe TRBD1 (5 bases). V gave up 5 bases and J gave up 12 bases, with 16 bases separating them. This CDR3 has 12 residues. The germline gives CDR1 MDHEN, CDR2 SYDVKM. The CDR3 sequence: CASSPRGMGHTF. In nucleotides, the CDR3 is TGTGCCAGCAGTCCCCGGGGGATGGGCCACACCTTC.

Comments on this clonotype: At one boundary the junction diverges from the germline segment, which might be a read error. The rearrangement links TRBV18 to TRBJ1-2; D unresolved. CDR3 length equals 14 residues. CDR1 is KGHSH, CDR2 LQKENI, per germline. The CDR3 is CASSPPGAGYGYTF. As DNA, the CDR3 is TGTGCCAGCTCACCACCAGGCGCCGGCTATGGTTACACCTTC.

The chain uses TRBV3-1 and TRBJ2-7; 11 bases are a match to TRBD2. With 4 bases clipped from V and 5 bases from J, the junction kept 10 bases outside the gene matches. Germline V gene sequence: CDR1 LGHDT, CDR2 YNNKEL (reference sequence). The CDR3 consists of 16 residues. The CDR3 DNA sequence: TGTGCCAGCAGCCCAATAGCGGGAGGGCCGAGGGACGAGCAGTACTTC. This gives the protein CASSPIAGGPRDEQYF.

The rearrangement uses TRBV19 and TRBJ1-5; TRBD1 aligns across 8 bases. The CDR3 runs 13 residues. The V segment lost 10 bases and the J segment 3 bases; nucleotides outside the gene matches: 5. Looked up from germline, CDR1 is LNHDA and CDR2 is SQIVND (reference sequence). The CDR3 protein is CATTGGINQPQHF. The CDR3 coding sequence is TGTGCCACCACAGGGGGGATCAATCAGCCCCAGCATTTT.

This clonotype has only a few counts. One end of the junction varies from germline; a read error may be responsible. The chain carries TRBV7-6 and TRBJ2-3, with TRBD2 identical over 9 bases. The V gene's germline CDR1 is SGHVS and CDR2 FNYEAQ. The CDR3 covers 15 residues. The CDR3 here is CASSLAGLSTDTQYF. The CDR3 nucleotides are TGTGCCAGCAGCCTAGCGGGATTGAGCACAGATACGCAGTATTTT.

This clonotype has only a few counts. V gene TRBV27 combines with J gene TRBJ1-1, with D perhaps matching TRBD1 (6 bases). Trimming cost V 8 bases and J 4 bases, with 23 bases left between them. Germline assignment: CDR1 MNHEY and CDR2 SMNVEV (reference sequence). The CDR3 is made up of 16 amino acids. The CDR3 nucleotides read TGTGCCAGCGCGGTCAGGGGCTGGGAGATTTTCACTGAAGCTTTCTTT. Amino acids: CASAVRGWEIFTEAFF.

This clonotype was recorded only once. A read error may account for a junction end that differs from germline. The chain is built from TRBV6-5 and TRBJ1-3; tentative D call: TRBD1 (6 bases). This CDR3 region has 14 residues. Germline V CDR1 and CDR2: MNHEY, SVGAGI. CDR3 DNA sequence: TGTGTCAGCAGTGCGGGGGGCGCTGGAAACACCATATATTTT. Translated, it gives CVSSAGGAGNTIYF.

This clonotype has just a few counts. The rearrangement joins TRBV21-1 to TRBJ2-3; the table's D call of TRBD1 was not tested on the DNA. TRBV21-1 represents a pseudogene. This CDR3 spans 17 amino acids. The CDR3, as DNA: TGTGCCAGCAGCCCGCTCCCTTGGGTTACCTTTACGGGTACGCAGTATTTT. Its protein product is CASSPLPWVTFTGTQYF.

Turning to this clonotype: One end of the junction fails to match germline, which may point to a read error. This sequence joins TRBV29-1 and TRBJ2-5, with a weak D call TRBD2 (5 bases). Per the germline V gene, CDR1 is SQVTM and CDR2 is ANQGSEA. The CDR3 is 16 amino acids. The CDR3 nucleotides are TGCAGCGTTGAAGGTGAAAGGACTGGTCTCCAACAGACCCAGTACTTC. It yields the protein CSVEGERTGLQQTQYF. The full variable domain, rest sourced from reference TRBV29-1 and TRBJ2-5, is SAVISQKPSRDICQRGTSLTIQCQVDSQVTMMFWYRQQPGQSLTLIATANQGSEATYESGFVIDKFPISRPNLTFSTLTVSNMSPEDSSIYLCSVEGERTGLQQTQYFGPGTRLLVL.

This clonotype appeared a few times. The chain employs TRBV6-1 and TRBJ2-1; D is uncertain. Germline V lookup: CDR1 MNHNS, CDR2 SASEGT. Trimming shortened V by 7 bases and J by 9 bases, and 10 bases separated the two germline ends. The CDR3 covers 11 residues. In DNA, the CDR3 is TGTGCCAGCATGGGGAAGGGTGAGCAGTTCTTC. The encoded protein is CASMGKGEQFF.

The chain recombines TRBV28 with TRBJ2-1; 8 bases fit TRBD2. This CDR3 spans 17 amino acids. After removal of 8 bases from V and 0 bases from J, the junction contained 12 bases not matched to a gene. Germline values: CDR1 MDHEN, CDR2 SYDVKM. Here the CDR3 DNA reads TGTGCCAGCTGGGGACTAGTGGGGTCGAGCTCCTACAATGAGCAGTTCTTC. Amino acids: CASWGLVGSSSYNEQFF.

The chain carries TRBV4-1 and TRBJ2-4; D might be TRBD2 (5 bases). The CDR3 is 16 amino acids. CDR1 is MGHRA, CDR2 YSYEKL, per germline. V was trimmed by 4 bases and J by 0 bases, leaving 13 bases between them. The CDR3 bases are TGCGCCAGCAGCCCGGGGAAGGCCTTAGCCAAAAACATTCAGTACTTC. Translated: CASSPGKALAKNIQYF.

A word on this clonotype: One end of the junction varies from germline; a read error may be responsible. The chain combines TRBV18 with TRBJ1-2; 9 bases fit TRBD1. Germline values: CDR1 KGHSH, CDR2 LQKENI. CDR3 size: 18 residues. For the CDR3, the DNA is TGTGCCAGCTCACCACCGAAAACGGGGACAGGGACTAACTATAGCTACACCTTC. Encoded protein: CASSPPKTGTGTNYSYTF.

CDR3 loop: CASSHQVSNEQFF. The CDR3, as DNA: TGTGCCAGCAGTCACCAGGTATCGAATGAGCAGTTCTTC. The rearrangement uses TRBV6-2 or TRBV6-3 and TRBJ2-1; no firm D call. Germline loops: CDR1 MNHEY, CDR2 SVGEGT. This CDR3 contains 13 residues. Trimming took off 5 bases at V and 7 bases at J, with 12 bases between the two ends.

The V and J genes are TRBV11-2 and TRBJ2-1; D might be TRBD2 (6 bases). The germline V and J ends were trimmed by 5 bases and 9 bases, with 14 bases remaining between them. Per germline, CDR1 SGHAT and CDR2 FQNNGV. This CDR3 comprises 13 residues. The CDR3 nucleotides read TGTGCCAGCAGCGTGGGCCCGCGGGGTGAGCAGTTCTTC. It encodes CASSVGPRGEQFF.

The chain links TRBV9 to TRBJ2-3; maybe TRBD1 (6 bases). Germline CDR1 SGDLS, CDR2 YYNGEE. The germline V and J ends were trimmed by 0 bases and 6 bases, with 11 bases remaining between them. CDR3 length equals 14 residues. CDR3 coding DNA: TGTGCCAGCAGCGTAGGTAGGGGGTCGGATACGCAGTATTTT. As protein: CASSVGRGSDTQYF.

Points on this clonotype: At one end the junction does not follow the germline gene, possibly because of a read error. The chain carries TRBV5-1 and TRBJ2-7; D is uncertain. Germline V gene sequence: CDR1 SGHRS, CDR2 YFSETQ. There are 14 residues in the CDR3. CDR3 coding DNA: TGCGCCAGCCGCTTGGGTGATCTAACCTACGAGCAGTACTTC. It encodes CASRLGDLTYEQYF.

This clonotype was seen a handful of times. The V gene is TRBV13, the J gene TRBJ2-3; a possible D gene is TRBD2 (6 bases). Germline V gene sequence: CDR1 PRHDT, CDR2 FYEKMQ (reference sequence). Trimming pared 4 bases from V and 3 bases from J, leaving 14 bases between. The CDR3 is 15 residues long. In nucleotides, the CDR3 is TGTGCCAGCAGCTCCCGGGGGAAGAGGACAGATACGCAGTATTTT. This translates into CASSSRGKRTDTQYF.

This clonotype has at least ten counts. The chain uses TRBV10-3 and TRBJ2-3; D perhaps matches TRBD2 (6 bases). Trimming removed 2 bases from V and 5 bases from J, with 8 bases in between. The CDR3 contains 13 residues. From germline, CDR1 is ENHRY and CDR2 SYGVKD. The CDR3, as DNA: TGTGCCATCAGTGAGCGACTAGAAGATACGCAGTATTTT. Translated: CAISERLEDTQYF.

This clonotype was detected only a few times. The genes are TRBV5-1 and TRBJ2-5, with 13 bases aligning to TRBD2. The V and J ends lost 1 base and 2 bases, in that order; junction bases with no gene match: 8. Germline values: CDR1 SGHRS, CDR2 YFSETQ. The CDR3 is 18 residues long. CDR3: CASSLTGLAGTTQETQYF. The CDR3 bases are TGCGCCAGCAGCTTGACGGGACTAGCGGGGACTACTCAAGAGACCCAGTACTTC. Drawing the rest from reference TRBV5-1 and TRBJ2-5, the complete variable domain is KAGVTQTPRYLIKTRGQQVTLSCSPISGHRSVSWYQQTPGQGLQFLFEYFSETQRNKGNFPGRFSGRQFSNSRSEMNVSTLELGDSALYLCASSLTGLAGTTQETQYFGPGTRLLVL.

The table lists this clonotype with a count of one. J is TRBJ1-4 and V is TRBV13; 7 nucleotides align to TRBD1. V dropped 5 bases and J dropped 10; count of bases not matched to a gene: 13. The V gene's germline CDR1 is PRHDT and CDR2 FYEKMQ (reference sequence). The CDR3 length is 15 residues. CDR3: CASSAQGEVGGKLFF. The CDR3 DNA is TGTGCCAGCAGCGCTCAGGGGGAAGTAGGTGGAAAACTGTTTTTT.

The chain joins TRBV5-1 to TRBJ1-4; 7 bases line up with TRBD1. This CDR3 is 18 amino acids long. Trimming at V came to 1 base and at J to 4 bases, leaving 13 bases not matched to a gene. Germline-derived CDR1 and CDR2 are SGHRS and YFSETQ. In DNA, the CDR3 is TGCGCCAGCAGCTTGAAAATCCAGGGGGAGAACTTTAATGAAAAACTGTTTTTT. It encodes CASSLKIQGENFNEKLFF. Complete variable domain (other parts from reference TRBV5-1 and TRBJ1-4): KAGVTQTPRYLIKTRGQQVTLSCSPISGHRSVSWYQQTPGQGLQFLFEYFSETQRNKGNFPGRFSGRQFSNSRSEMNVSTLELGDSALYLCASSLKIQGENFNEKLFFGSGTQLSVL.

This clonotype was seen only a few times. In nucleotides, the CDR3 is TGCGCCAGCAGCCAAGGGGCACAGGCGACGAACACCGGGGAGCTGTTTTTT. Protein sequence: CASSQGAQATNTGELFF. The chain links TRBV4-1 to TRBJ2-2; D perhaps matches TRBD1 (5 bases). Germline loops: CDR1 MGHRA, CDR2 YSYEKL. The CDR3 length is 17 residues. The ends were cut back, 1 base at V and 0 bases at J, with 12 bases in the middle.